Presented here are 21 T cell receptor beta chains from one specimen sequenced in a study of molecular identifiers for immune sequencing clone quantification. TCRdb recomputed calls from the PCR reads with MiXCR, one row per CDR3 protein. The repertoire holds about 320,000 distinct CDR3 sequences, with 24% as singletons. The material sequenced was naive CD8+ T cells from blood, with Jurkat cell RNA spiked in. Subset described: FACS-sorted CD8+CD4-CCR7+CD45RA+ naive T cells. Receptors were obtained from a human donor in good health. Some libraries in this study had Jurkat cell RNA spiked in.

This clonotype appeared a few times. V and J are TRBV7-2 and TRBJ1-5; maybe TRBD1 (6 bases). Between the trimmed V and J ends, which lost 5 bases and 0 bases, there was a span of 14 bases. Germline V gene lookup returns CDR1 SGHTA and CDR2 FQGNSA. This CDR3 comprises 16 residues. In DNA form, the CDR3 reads TGTGCCAGCAGCGTGACAGGATACAATAGCAATCAGCCCCAGCATTTT. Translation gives CASSVTGYNSNQPQHF.

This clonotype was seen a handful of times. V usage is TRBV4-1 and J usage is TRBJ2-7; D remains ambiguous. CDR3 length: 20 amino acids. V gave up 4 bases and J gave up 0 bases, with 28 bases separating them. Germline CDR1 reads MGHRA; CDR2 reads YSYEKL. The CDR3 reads CASSLYYLSRAKMYSYEQYF. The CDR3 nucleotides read TGCGCCAGCAGCCTTTACTATCTATCCCGGGCCAAAATGTACTCCTACGAGCAGTACTTC.

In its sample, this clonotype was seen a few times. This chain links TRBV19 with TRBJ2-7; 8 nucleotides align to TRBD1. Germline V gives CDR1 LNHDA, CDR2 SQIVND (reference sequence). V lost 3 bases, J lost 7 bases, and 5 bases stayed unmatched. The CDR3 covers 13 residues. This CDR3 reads CASSMGQVGEQYF. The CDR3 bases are TGTGCCAGTAGTATGGGACAGGTGGGGGAGCAGTACTTC. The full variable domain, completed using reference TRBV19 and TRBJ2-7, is DGGITQSPKYLFRKEGQNVTLSCEQNLNHDAMYWYRQDPGQGLRLIYYSQIVNDFQKGDIAEGYSVSREKKESFPLTVTSAQKNPTAFYLCASSMGQVGEQYFGPGTRLTVT.

In DNA, the CDR3 is TGCAGCGTTACTACCCCCCCGACTGGCACAGATACGCAGTATTTT. This gives the protein CSVTTPPTGTDTQYF. The gene calls are TRBV29-1 and TRBJ2-3; D gene unclear. V was trimmed by 5 bases and J by 1 base, leaving 16 bases between them. Germline values: CDR1 SQVTM, CDR2 ANQGSEA. The CDR3 has 15 residues.

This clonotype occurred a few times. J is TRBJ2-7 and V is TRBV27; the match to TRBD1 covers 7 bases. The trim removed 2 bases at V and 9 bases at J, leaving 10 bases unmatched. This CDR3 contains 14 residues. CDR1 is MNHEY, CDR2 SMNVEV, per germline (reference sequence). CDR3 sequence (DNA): TGTGCCAGCAGTTTAGGCACAGGGGTCGGCGGGCAGTACTTC. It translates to CASSLGTGVGGQYF.

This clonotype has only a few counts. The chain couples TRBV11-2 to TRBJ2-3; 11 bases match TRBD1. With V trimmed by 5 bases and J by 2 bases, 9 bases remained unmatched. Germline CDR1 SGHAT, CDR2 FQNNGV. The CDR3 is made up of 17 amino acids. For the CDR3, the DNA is TGTGCCAGCAGCCCCAGCGGGGACAGGGGGTCCACAGATACGCAGTATTTT. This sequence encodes CASSPSGDRGSTDTQYF.

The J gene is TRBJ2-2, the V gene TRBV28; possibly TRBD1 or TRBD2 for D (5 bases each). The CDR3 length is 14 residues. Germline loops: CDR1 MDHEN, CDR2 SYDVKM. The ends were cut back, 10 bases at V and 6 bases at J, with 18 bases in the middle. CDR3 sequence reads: CAIEPGPQAGELFF. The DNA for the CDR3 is TGTGCCATCGAGCCGGGACCCCAGGCCGGGGAGCTGTTTTTT.

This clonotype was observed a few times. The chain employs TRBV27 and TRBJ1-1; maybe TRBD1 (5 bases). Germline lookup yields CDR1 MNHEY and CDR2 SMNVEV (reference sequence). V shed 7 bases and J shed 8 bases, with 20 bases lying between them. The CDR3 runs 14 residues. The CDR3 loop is CASTLRGGQTEAFF. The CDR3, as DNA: TGTGCCAGCACTCTTAGGGGAGGACAAACAGAAGCTTTCTTT.

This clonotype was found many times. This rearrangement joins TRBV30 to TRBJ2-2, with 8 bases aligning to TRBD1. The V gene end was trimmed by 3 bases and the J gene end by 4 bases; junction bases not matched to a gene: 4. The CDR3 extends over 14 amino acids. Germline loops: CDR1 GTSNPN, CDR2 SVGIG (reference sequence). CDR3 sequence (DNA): TGTGCCTGGAGGACAGGGGCGGGCACCGGGGAGCTGTTTTTT. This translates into CAWRTGAGTGELFF.

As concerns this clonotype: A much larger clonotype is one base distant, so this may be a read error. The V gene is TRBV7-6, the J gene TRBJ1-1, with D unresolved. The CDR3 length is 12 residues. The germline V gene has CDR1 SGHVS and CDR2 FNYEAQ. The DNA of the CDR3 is TGTGCCAGCAGCTCCAGTAAAGCTGAAGCTTCCTTT. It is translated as CASSSSKAEASF.

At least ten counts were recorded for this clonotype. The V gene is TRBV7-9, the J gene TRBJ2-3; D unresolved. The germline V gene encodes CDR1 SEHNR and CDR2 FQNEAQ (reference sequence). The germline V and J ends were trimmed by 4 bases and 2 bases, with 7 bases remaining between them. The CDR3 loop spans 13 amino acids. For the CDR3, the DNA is TGTGCCAGCAGCTCCCCACTCACAGATACGCAGTATTTT. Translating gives CASSSPLTDTQYF.

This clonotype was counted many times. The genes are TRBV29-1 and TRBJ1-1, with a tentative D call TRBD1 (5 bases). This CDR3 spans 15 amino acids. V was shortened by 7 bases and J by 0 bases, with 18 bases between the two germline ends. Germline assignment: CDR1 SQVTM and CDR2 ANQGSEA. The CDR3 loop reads CSAQPLTGMNTEAFF. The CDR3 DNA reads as TGCAGCGCCCAGCCCCTTACAGGTATGAACACTGAAGCTTTCTTT.

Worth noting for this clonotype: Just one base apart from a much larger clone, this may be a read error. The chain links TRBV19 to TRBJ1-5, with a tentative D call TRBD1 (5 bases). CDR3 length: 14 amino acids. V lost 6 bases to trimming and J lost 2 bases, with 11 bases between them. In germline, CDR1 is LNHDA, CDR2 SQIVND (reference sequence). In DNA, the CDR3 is TGTGCCAGTAGCTCAGGGAAGGGCAATCAGCCCCAGCATTTT. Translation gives CASSSGKGNQPQHF.

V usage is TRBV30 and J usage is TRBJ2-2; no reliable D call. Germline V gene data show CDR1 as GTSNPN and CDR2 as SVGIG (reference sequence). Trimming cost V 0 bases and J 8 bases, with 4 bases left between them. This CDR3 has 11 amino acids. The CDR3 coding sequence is TGTGCCTGGAGTGTACAGGGGGAGCTGTTTTTT. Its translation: CAWSVQGELFF.

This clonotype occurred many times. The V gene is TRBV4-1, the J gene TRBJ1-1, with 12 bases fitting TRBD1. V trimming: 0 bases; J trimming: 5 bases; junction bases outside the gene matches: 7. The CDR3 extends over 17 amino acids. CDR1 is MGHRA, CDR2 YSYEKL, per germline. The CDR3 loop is CASSQDGTGGASTEAFF. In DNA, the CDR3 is TGCGCCAGCAGCCAAGATGGGACAGGGGGCGCGAGTACTGAAGCTTTCTTT.

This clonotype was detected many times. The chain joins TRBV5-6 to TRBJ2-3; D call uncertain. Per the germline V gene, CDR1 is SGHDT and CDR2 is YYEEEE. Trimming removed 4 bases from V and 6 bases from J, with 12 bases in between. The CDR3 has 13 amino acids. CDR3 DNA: TGTGCCAGCAGCCCCGAGGCAGTTGATACGCAGTATTTT. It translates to CASSPEAVDTQYF.

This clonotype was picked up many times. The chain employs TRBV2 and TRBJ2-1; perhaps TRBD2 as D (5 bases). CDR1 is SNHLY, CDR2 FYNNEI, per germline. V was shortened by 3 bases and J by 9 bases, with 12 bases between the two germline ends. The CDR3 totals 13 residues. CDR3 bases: TGTGCCAGCAGTGAGGGTGAGGCGGGTGAGCAGTTCTTC. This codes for CASSEGEAGEQFF.

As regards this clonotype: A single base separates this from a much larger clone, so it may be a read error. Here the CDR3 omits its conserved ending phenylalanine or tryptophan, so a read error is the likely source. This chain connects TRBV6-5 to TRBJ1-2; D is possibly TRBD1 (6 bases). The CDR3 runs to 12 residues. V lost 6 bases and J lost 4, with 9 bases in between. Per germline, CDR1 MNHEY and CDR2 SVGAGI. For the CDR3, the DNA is TGTGCCAGCAGGCAGGGGATCTATGGCTACACCTCC. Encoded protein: CASRQGIYGYTS.

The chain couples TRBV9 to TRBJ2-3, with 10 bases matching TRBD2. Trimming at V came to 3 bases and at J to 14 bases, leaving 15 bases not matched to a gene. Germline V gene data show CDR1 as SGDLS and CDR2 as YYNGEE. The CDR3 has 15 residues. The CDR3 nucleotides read TGTGCCAGCAGCGCCAGCGGGAGGGTTCAAGCTCCGCCGTATTTT. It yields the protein CASSASGRVQAPPYF.

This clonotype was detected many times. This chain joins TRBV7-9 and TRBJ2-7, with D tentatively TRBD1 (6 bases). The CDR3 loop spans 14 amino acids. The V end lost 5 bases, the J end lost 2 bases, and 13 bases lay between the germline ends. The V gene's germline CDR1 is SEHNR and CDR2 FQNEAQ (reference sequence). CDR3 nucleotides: TGTGCCAGCAGCATCGGGACAAGGCCCTACGAGCAGTACTTC. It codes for CASSIGTRPYEQYF.

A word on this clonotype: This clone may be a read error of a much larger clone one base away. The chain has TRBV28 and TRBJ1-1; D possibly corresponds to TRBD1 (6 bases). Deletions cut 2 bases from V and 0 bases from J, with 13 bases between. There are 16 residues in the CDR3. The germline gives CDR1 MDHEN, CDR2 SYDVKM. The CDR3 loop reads CASSLKTGNVNTEAFF. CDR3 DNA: TGTGCCAGCAGTTTAAAGACAGGCAATGTGAACACTGAAGCTTTCTTT.